This T cell receptor beta chain was profiled in a study of cytomegalovirus exposure and HLA in healthy donors. PCR used 60 Vbeta primers and 13 Jbeta primers. The assay was immunoSEQ multiplex PCR, and TCRdb's table has in-frame clones only and misses some. The table has approximately 220,000 clones, about 75% seen once. The CDR3 loop spans 17 amino acids. V trimming: 0 bases; J trimming: 8 bases; junction bases outside the gene matches: 11. Germline-derived CDR1 and CDR2 are SGDLS and YYNGEE. Overall study results and limits: Based on reports, TCR beta sequences accurately predicted HLA-A and HLA-B alleles for most subjects. While the bulk of TCR sequences proved rare, some public TCRs turned up in many donors. Upon later analysis, HLA-associated TCR beta chains proved more clonally expanded than other, equally common chains. Several V segments, TRBV6-2 and TRBV6-3 among them, could not be told apart and were dropped.

Points on this clone: Its target is not known.

Sequencing was performed on PBMCs. J is TRBJ1-4 and V is TRBV9; 9 nucleotides match TRBD1. The clonotype comes from a male donor in good health and CMV-seronegative. CDR3 sequence: CASSVGDRGDGEEKLFF. In nucleotides, the CDR3 is TGTGCCAGCAGCGTAGGAGACAGGGGGGACGGGGAGGAAAAACTGTTTTTT.